Given below is one T cell receptor (beta chain) in context. From germline, CDR1 is LNHDA and CDR2 SQIVND (reference sequence). With 5 bases removed from V and 5 bases from J, the gap between germline ends came to 7 bases. The CDR3 sequence is 13 residues long. Libraries were prepared by immunoSEQ multiplex PCR; TCRdb keeps only in-frame clonotypes and omits some of them. The data contain about 250,000 clones, 85% of them singletons. Participants' own reports of clinical history determined their cohort assignment. This entry comes from a study of blood T cell repertoires in COVID-19. The overall study: PBMCs, B-cell-depleted T cells, or T cells provided the cDNA or gDNA that made up the material.

Sequencing was performed on PBMCs or T cells enriched from blood (not recorded which). This sequence originates from a woman aged 50 to 60 with acute COVID-19. The chain couples TRBV19 to TRBJ1-6, with D possibly being TRBD1 (5 bases). CDR3 amino acids: CASSRGDNSPLHF. The CDR3 nucleotides read TGTGCCAGTAGTCGGGGGGATAATTCACCCCTCCACTTT.